The present T cell receptor beta chain was sequenced within a study of shared clonotypes between healthy human individuals. Repertoires were generated with immunoSEQ multiplex PCR, while TCRdb's copy carries only in-frame clones and drops some. The sample yields over 850,000 clones, approximately 80% seen once. CDR1 and CDR2 from the germline V gene are SGHTA and FQGNSA. The CDR3 length is 13 residues. Trimming stripped 2 bases from V and 4 bases from J, with 8 bases between. Into CD45RA+ naive and CD45RA-negative memory subsets, the CD4+ cells were split. The sequencing input was memory CD4+ T cells from PBMCs. This sample's subset: CD45RA-negative fraction. The chain carries TRBV7-2 and TRBJ1-1; possibly TRBD1 for D (5 bases). The origin of this receptor is a young man in good health. Some clones in this sample may be carry-over from other donors' samples. This CDR3 is CASSLTGTTEAFF. The DNA for the CDR3 is TGTGCCAGCAGCTTAACCGGGACCACTGAAGCTTTCTTT.